This is a list of T cell receptor beta chains from one sample in a study of T cell repertoires in cytomegalovirus infection. One entry per CDR3 protein results from TCRdb running MiXCR on the reads. This table has more than 500,000 distinct CDR3 sequences, approximately 15% appearing once. Sequences were obtained from CD8+ T cells from PBMCs. The receptors shown here come from a human donor in good health (CMV status not recorded). Some clones in this sample may be carry-over from other donors' samples. CDR3s include the opening cysteine and the closing phenylalanine or tryptophan. Each record gives: clone size, D gene, V gene, J gene, CDR3 DNA, CDR3 protein. D genes are given only for firm matches. Where a row states a size, it is once, few, many or the class of an expanded clone; other rows omit it.

clone size: many
D gene: TRBD2
V gene: TRBV28
J gene: TRBJ2-5
CDR3 DNA: TGTGCCAGCACCTCACCCGGGAGGAGAGAGACCCAGTACTTC
CDR3 protein: CASTSPGRRETQYF

clone size: NA
D gene: TRBD1
V gene: TRBV3-1
J gene: TRBJ1-6
CDR3 DNA: TGTGCCAGCAGCCCTGGGACAGGCCTTAATTCACCCCTCCACTTT
CDR3 protein: CASSPGTGLNSPLHF

clone size: many
D gene: NA
V gene: TRBV11-2
J gene: TRBJ2-1
CDR3 DNA: TGTGCCAGCAGCCTACTAGTAATTCCCTTCAATGAGCAGTTCTTC
CDR3 protein: CASSLLVIPFNEQFF

clone size: few
D gene: NA
V gene: TRBV11-2
J gene: TRBJ2-7
CDR3 DNA: TGTGCCAGCCCGGCCCCAGGGGCCGCCCATTACGAGCAGTACTTC
CDR3 protein: CASPAPGAAHYEQYF

clone size: NA
D gene: TRBD2
V gene: TRBV20-1
J gene: TRBJ2-1
CDR3 DNA: TGCAGTGCTACCCGACTAGCGGGAGGGAATGAGCAGTTCTTC
CDR3 protein: CSATRLAGGNEQFF

clone size: many
D gene: TRBD2
V gene: TRBV7-6
J gene: TRBJ2-7
CDR3 DNA: TGTGCCAGCAGCTTAGAAGGGACTAGGGGACGAGCTTACGAGCAGTACTTC
CDR3 protein: CASSLEGTRGRAYEQYF

clone size: NA
D gene: NA
V gene: TRBV27
J gene: TRBJ1-5
CDR3 DNA: TGTGCCAGCAGTGAGGGTGGCCCCCAGCATTTT
CDR3 protein: CASSEGGPQHF

clone size: NA
D gene: TRBD2
V gene: TRBV29-1
J gene: TRBJ2-7
CDR3 DNA: TGCAGCGGCCTGGGACTAGCGGGAGAGCAGTACTTC
CDR3 protein: CSGLGLAGEQYF

clone size: few
D gene: NA
V gene: TRBV7-9
J gene: TRBJ2-2
CDR3 DNA: TGTGCCAGCAGCCCCTTAGACCGCACGAACACCGGGGAGCTGTTTTTT
CDR3 protein: CASSPLDRTNTGELFF

clone size: many
D gene: NA
V gene: TRBV28
J gene: TRBJ2-3
CDR3 DNA: TGTGCCAGCAGTTCCCCGGGACCCCACACAGATACGCAGTATTTT
CDR3 protein: CASSSPGPHTDTQYF

clone size: NA
D gene: NA
V gene: TRBV11-2
J gene: TRBJ2-2
CDR3 DNA: TGTGTCAGCAGCTTAGACAGGAACACCGGGGAGCTGTTTTTT
CDR3 protein: CVSSLDRNTGELFF

clone size: many
D gene: NA
V gene: TRBV7-3
J gene: TRBJ1-1
CDR3 DNA: TGTGCCAGCAGCCCCCAACTCCCTAACGCTGAAGCTTTCTTT
CDR3 protein: CASSPQLPNAEAFF

clone size: many
D gene: NA
V gene: TRBV7-6
J gene: TRBJ1-1
CDR3 DNA: TGTGCCAGCAGCTTTGACAGTTTAATGAACACTGAAGCTTTCTTT
CDR3 protein: CASSFDSLMNTEAFF

clone size: few
D gene: NA
V gene: TRBV14
J gene: TRBJ1-2
CDR3 DNA: TGTGCCAGCAGCCAAGGTACAGGCAATGGCTACACCTTC
CDR3 protein: CASSQGTGNGYTF

clone size: NA
D gene: NA
V gene: TRBV3-1
J gene: TRBJ2-5
CDR3 DNA: TGTGCCAGCAGCCAAAGGCAGGCTCCAAAGGAGACCCAGTACTTC
CDR3 protein: CASSQRQAPKETQYF

clone size: NA
D gene: NA
V gene: TRBV24-1
J gene: TRBJ1-2
CDR3 DNA: TGTGCCACCAGTGACGAGTCCGGGAAGGGCTACACCTTC
CDR3 protein: CATSDESGKGYTF

clone size: NA
D gene: NA
V gene: TRBV12-5
J gene: TRBJ2-1
CDR3 DNA: TGTGCTAGTGGTTTGGGCCTCGGATACAATGAGCAGTTCTTC
CDR3 protein: CASGLGLGYNEQFF

clone size: NA
D gene: NA
V gene: TRBV6-1
J gene: TRBJ2-7
CDR3 DNA: TGTGCCAGCCTAACAGAGCTCTACGAGCAGTACTTC
CDR3 protein: CASLTELYEQYF

clone size: few
D gene: TRBD1
V gene: TRBV15
J gene: TRBJ2-7
CDR3 DNA: TGTGCCACCAGCACACCACAGGGGACCTCCTACGAGCAGTACTTC
CDR3 protein: CATSTPQGTSYEQYF

clone size: NA
D gene: NA
V gene: TRBV9
J gene: TRBJ2-3
CDR3 DNA: TGTGCCAGCAGCGTAGACTTGTCGTGGACGCAGCAACAGTATTTT
CDR3 protein: CASSVDLSWTQQQYF

clone size: many
D gene: NA
V gene: TRBV7-2
J gene: TRBJ2-5
CDR3 DNA: TGTGCCAGCAGCTCGGAGGAGGCCCCGAGGGAGACCCAGTACTTC
CDR3 protein: CASSSEEAPRETQYF

clone size: NA
D gene: NA
V gene: TRBV19
J gene: TRBJ1-1
CDR3 DNA: TGTGCCAGTAGTACAGATCGGCAGGGGTCCGTGAACACTGAAGCTTTCTTT
CDR3 protein: CASSTDRQGSVNTEAFF

clone size: NA
D gene: NA
V gene: TRBV11-2
J gene: TRBJ2-7
CDR3 DNA: TGTGCCAGCAGGCCGGTCTTACAGGGTCGGGGGGTTTACGAGACGTACTTC
CDR3 protein: CASRPVLQGRGVYETYF

clone size: NA
D gene: NA
V gene: TRBV3-1
J gene: TRBJ1-2
CDR3 DNA: TGTGCCAGCAGCCAAGTGAGCGGCACTGATGGCTACACCTTC
CDR3 protein: CASSQVSGTDGYTF

clone size: many
D gene: NA
V gene: TRBV7-3
J gene: TRBJ1-2
CDR3 DNA: TGTGCCAGCAGCTTAACGGGATCCGACAGTCAAGGTGGCTACACCTTC
CDR3 protein: CASSLTGSDSQGGYTF

clone size: NA
D gene: NA
V gene: TRBV4-1
J gene: TRBJ1-5
CDR3 DNA: TGCGCCAGCAGCCAGGCAACTATGGGCAATCAGCCCCAGCATTTT
CDR3 protein: CASSQATMGNQPQHF

clone size: few
D gene: NA
V gene: TRBV7-3
J gene: TRBJ2-3
CDR3 DNA: TGTGCCAGCAGGGGGACTAGCACAGATACGCAGTATTTT
CDR3 protein: CASRGTSTDTQYF

clone size: many
D gene: TRBD1
V gene: TRBV28
J gene: TRBJ2-1
CDR3 DNA: TGTGCCAGCAGTTTAGAGGAGATCAGGACAGGATACAATGAGCAGTTCTTC
CDR3 protein: CASSLEEIRTGYNEQFF

clone size: few
D gene: NA
V gene: TRBV20-1
J gene: TRBJ1-2
CDR3 DNA: TGCAGTGCAAACTCCGACCGCAGCTATGGCTACACCTTC
CDR3 protein: CSANSDRSYGYTF

clone size: few
D gene: NA
V gene: TRBV11-2
J gene: TRBJ2-7
CDR3 DNA: TGTGCCAGCAGCTCGCCCCCGGGACACGCCTTCTACGAGCAGTACTTC
CDR3 protein: CASSSPPGHAFYEQYF

clone size: many
D gene: NA
V gene: TRBV7-9
J gene: TRBJ1-2
CDR3 DNA: TGTGCCAGCAGCTTAGCGCGGGGGACAAGTAACTATGGCTACACCTTC
CDR3 protein: CASSLARGTSNYGYTF

clone size: many
D gene: TRBD2
V gene: TRBV7-9
J gene: TRBJ2-7
CDR3 DNA: TGTGCCAGCAGCCCCCTCCTGACTAGCGACCGGGACTACGAGCAGTACTTC
CDR3 protein: CASSPLLTSDRDYEQYF

clone size: few
D gene: NA
V gene: TRBV19
J gene: TRBJ2-2
CDR3 DNA: TGTGCCAGTAGTATACCCCCGGGCCCGCAAAACACCGGGGAGCTGTTTTTT
CDR3 protein: CASSIPPGPQNTGELFF

clone size: many
D gene: NA
V gene: TRBV7-6
J gene: TRBJ2-7
CDR3 DNA: TGTGCCAGCAGCGAAGAAGGAGGGCGTACCCACGAGCAGTACTTC
CDR3 protein: CASSEEGGRTHEQYF

clone size: many
D gene: TRBD1
V gene: TRBV27
J gene: TRBJ2-1
CDR3 DNA: TGTGCCAGCAGTTCGCATCAGGGGGTGTCCTACAATGAGCAGTTCTTC
CDR3 protein: CASSSHQGVSYNEQFF

clone size: few
D gene: TRBD1
V gene: TRBV5-1
J gene: TRBJ1-5
CDR3 DNA: TGCGCCAGCAGCAGTACAGGGGAACAGCCCCAGCATTTT
CDR3 protein: CASSSTGEQPQHF

clone size: NA
D gene: NA
V gene: TRBV7-6
J gene: TRBJ2-1
CDR3 DNA: TGTGCAAGCAGCTTAGTTAGGTTTAGCTACTACAATGAGAAGTTCTTC
CDR3 protein: CASSLVRFSYYNEKFF